A single sample is the source of the 6 T cell receptor beta chains below, sequenced in a study of cytomegalovirus exposure and HLA in healthy donors. Sequenced by immunoSEQ multiplex PCR; TCRdb stores in-frame clones only, minus some. The profile shows some 200,000 clones, roughly 80% of them singletons. The sequenced sample consisted of PBMCs. These receptors were collected from a woman under 30 in good health and CMV-seropositive.

This clone appeared a few times. V gene TRBV4-2 combines with J gene TRBJ2-6; 9 nucleotides align to TRBD1. CDR1 is LGHNA and CDR2 is YNFKEQ in the germline V gene. J gave up 0 bases and V 4 bases, and 13 bases lay outside the gene matches. This CDR3 is built from 20 residues. The CDR3 loop reads CASSLAAGTGIFSGANVLTF. CDR3 in DNA: TGTGCCAGCAGCCTGGCCGCCGGGACAGGGATATTCTCTGGGGCCAACGTCCTGACTTTC.

This sequence joins TRBV6-5 and TRBJ1-2, with D unresolved. Germline lookup yields CDR1 MNHEY and CDR2 SVGAGI. CDR3 size: 13 residues. V lost 6 bases and J 6 bases, leaving 14 bases between the germline ends. The DNA of the CDR3 is TGTGCCAGCAGAAGCCCCTGGGGAGATGGCTACACCTTC. The encoded protein is CASRSPWGDGYTF.

The chain joins TRBV29-1 to TRBJ1-1; D gene uncertain. CDR1 and CDR2 (germline): SQVTM, ANQGSEA. The CDR3 is 16 amino acids. V lost 0 bases and J 5 bases, leaving 19 bases between the germline ends. The CDR3 DNA sequence: TGCAGCGTTGAAGATGGTCGGTGGGAGGGTCGAACTGAAGCTTTCTTT. Translating gives CSVEDGRWEGRTEAFF.

This clone was recorded only once. This chain joins TRBV10-3 and TRBJ2-7, with D possibly matching TRBD2 (5 bases). CDR1 is ENHRY, CDR2 SYGVKD, per germline. The length of the CDR3 is 14 residues. With 4 bases removed from V and 3 bases from J, the gap between germline ends came to 13 bases. As DNA, the CDR3 is TGTGCCATCAGTGGACGAAACAGCGGCTACGAGCAGTACTTC. Translating gives CAISGRNSGYEQYF.

V is TRBV5-1 and J is TRBJ1-1; D is possibly TRBD1 (6 bases). This CDR3 comprises 14 residues. V was clipped by 2 bases and J by 3 bases, with 11 bases between them. The germline V gene encodes CDR1 SGHRS and CDR2 YFSETQ. The chain's CDR3 is CASSFQGLDTEAFF. CDR3 coding DNA: TGCGCCAGCAGCTTCCAGGGGCTGGACACTGAAGCTTTCTTT.

The genes are TRBV18 and TRBJ1-1, with unresolved D. The V end was cut by 3 bases, the J end by 1 base, with 6 bases between. CDR1 is KGHSH and CDR2 is LQKENI in the germline V gene. CDR3 size: 13 residues. In DNA form, the CDR3 reads TGTGCCAGCTCACCCAGACAGAACACTGAAGCTTTCTTT. Its protein product is CASSPRQNTEAFF.